This T cell receptor beta chain was observed in a study of blood T cell repertoires in COVID-19. The CDR3 runs 16 residues. Trimming cost V 1 base and J 6 bases, with 16 bases left between them. Germline lookup yields CDR1 SGHTA and CDR2 FQGNSA. Some clones are missing from TCRdb's copy, which holds only in-frame ones; the method was immunoSEQ multiplex PCR. The sample carries about 280,000 clones, 65% to 90% recorded once. The source material was peripheral blood. The clonotype was recovered from a human donor in a cohort sampled during active COVID-19. The rearrangement uses TRBV7-2 and TRBJ1-5, with D perhaps TRBD1 (6 bases). The CDR3 spells CASSLGYRESSQPQHF. CDR3 nucleotide sequence: TGTGCCAGCAGCTTAGGGTACAGGGAGTCGAGTCAGCCCCAGCATTTT.